What follows is one T cell receptor beta chain and its context. Its antigen remains unidentified. The sample holds no much larger clone one base away, and base qualities are not on file. The receptor library was made with the immunoSEQ multiplex PCR assay. A mixture of 60 forward primers for TCR Vbeta segments and 13 reverse primers for TCR Jbeta segments was used in the multiplex PCR. The CDR3 region of rearranged TCR beta genes was amplified from genomic DNA by a multiplex PCR assay. On the Illumina HiSeq System, the amplified TCR beta libraries were sequenced as 87-base-pair reads. In the original analysis: A later analysis tallied roughly 78 million unique TCR beta chains across the 666 repertoires, and approximately 9.9 million of those chains were shared by two or more donors. Raw reads were error-corrected and collapsed into unique sequences with a nearest-neighbor algorithm that merged closely related sequences to remove PCR and sequencing errors. To assign V, D and J gene segments, CDR3 sequences were aligned to IMGT reference sequences. For a sequence to be retained, at least a six-nucleotide match to both a V gene segment and a J gene segment was required. Rearrangements were classified as productive when the CDR3 lacked stop codons and remained in frame with V and J, and all other rearrangements were classified as non-productive. CDR3 was defined according to IMGT convention as the region running from the second conserved V-encoded cysteine to the conserved J-encoded phenylalanine. The earlier analysis of about 500 of the donors excluded sequences that lacked an unambiguous match to a single V gene segment. In an earlier analysis of approximately 500 of the donors, a V segment was called functional when productive rearrangements were above 56.7%, and segregating when the standard deviation between donors exceeded 5%. A statistical classification framework was developed to diagnose cytomegalovirus status using the catalog of TCR beta chain sequences. In a later analysis, TCR nucleotide sequences were compared against IMGT/GENE-DB human TR gene sequences so that V and J genes could be assigned. Using the TCRdist pipeline, a later analysis assigned CDR3 sequences along with most-parsimonious VDJ recombination scenarios. In a later analysis, each TCR beta chain was defined by its CDR3 amino acid sequence together with its V-gene family, and reads lacking a unique V-gene family were excluded. To address suspected cross-contamination and a sequencing artifact, a later analysis removed several hundred highly shared, low-generation-probability nucleotide sequences. In a later analysis, a clonal expansion index for each public chain was calculated from normalized within-repertoire ranks of inferred template counts. In a later analysis, generation probabilities were computed using a VDJ recombination model fitted to out-of-frame rearrangements, and the results were checked against IGoR. A later analysis scored TCR-TCR, TCR-HLA and TCR-CMV co-occurrence with hypergeometric tests, applying a repertoire-size bias correction to TCR pairs. A later analysis estimated false discovery rates by permuting HLA or CMV assignments 20 times. In a later analysis, co-occurring TCRs were grouped with DBSCAN, and TCRdist sequence similarity was added when clustering was performed within HLA-allele-positive subsets. Repertoires with fewer than 30,000 or more than 120,000 public chains were left out of co-occurrence clustering, as were about 5 repertoires with anomalous nucleotide sharing. The source is immuneACCESS, and TCRdb retained only in-frame sequences with V and J called. Part of the clones is not carried over; for the studies checked, unresolved V genes explain less than half of this, and the remainder is unexplained. V and J calls and clone size come straight from that table; D and trimming were deduced from the DNA. Across this sample there are some 200,000 clones, with 60% to 80% seen only once. Roughly 3% of the sample is in the top ten clones.

The sample is drawn from a study of cytomegalovirus exposure and HLA in healthy donors (dated by TCRdb to 2016 to 2017). Regarding the complete study: In an earlier analysis of under 750 of the donors, about 270 Gb of sequence data and approximately 120 million unique TCR beta sequences from some 170 million T cells were reported. An early release covering some 640 HLA-typed donors comprised roughly 300 gigabases of sequencing data and 65 million to 100 million unique TCR sequences. Typing coverage varied by locus: about 620-640 donors for A, B, C, DRB1 and DQB1; around 560 for DQA1; 606 for DPA1; about 450 for DPB1. Using immunosequencing, the study profiled T cell repertoires from 500 to 800 subjects and related those repertoires to cytomegalovirus serostatus. Four to six DR-DQ haplotypes were handled as single units for association and clustering, since linkage in the cohort was strong. A later analysis re-examined previously published TCR beta repertoires from more than 600 donors and added high-resolution HLA genotyping to investigate patterns of TCR occurrence. Among 300 to 500 genotyped donors of the cohort, an average of roughly 230,000 unique TCR beta nucleotide sequences was sequenced per donor, of which approximately 18% were non-productive. Rather than using new phenotypic data, the later analysis identified candidate immune exposures from TCR beta sequences and from how often those sequences occurred across donors. A later genetic analysis took genome-wide SNP genotypes for about 65% of the 666 donors and used that subset as a discovery cohort. Every discovery cohort repertoire had been produced on one sequencing platform. A separate validation cohort of approximately 130 different subjects was used in addition to the roughly 670-subject first cohort. High-throughput TCR immunosequencing, statistical association of individual TCRs with disease status, and machine learning were combined to predict cytomegalovirus infection status. Donor age, sex, ethnicity and CMV serostatus were collected together with the repertoire data. An earlier analysis of nearly 600 of the donors applied high-throughput TCR beta sequencing to assess whether each TCR beta V gene segment acted as functional or pseudogenic. The aim of the study was to test whether cataloging public T cell receptors could identify signatures of past pathogen exposure. Among the roughly 400 genotyped donors, around 81% belonged to the genetic ancestry cluster associated with self-reported Caucasian donors. Both class I and class II loci were covered by HLA typing, at four-digit resolution. What the research found in general, with its limitations: A later genetic analysis associated a missense DCLRE1C variant with V-gene and J-gene trimming of TCR beta chains, and an independent cohort replicated the association. Linkage disequilibrium might explain the correlated functional status among segregating V segments, but an unknown experimental factor could not be ruled out. A later genetic analysis reported fewer N-insertions in productive TCRs among donors in an Asian-associated ancestry cluster than the approximately 670-donor mean. In vitro tests confirmed that a few of the cytomegalovirus-associated TCR beta chains recognize cytomegalovirus antigens. A cluster of highly shared sequence variants was judged likely to represent a technical artifact of the sequencing pipeline. The authors suggested that the approach could potentially be extended to other disease states and immunological phenotypes. The study listed 164 TCR beta chains as associated with cytomegalovirus. The classifier was reported to diagnose cytomegalovirus status with high specificity and sensitivity in both the original and validation cohorts. In a later analysis, around 15,000 TCR beta sequences were associated with specific HLA alleles at a false discovery rate of 0.05. The only immune exposure information available for the cohort was CMV serostatus. Only TCR beta chains were sequenced in this cohort, and the absence of alpha or paired-chain data limited detectable features. Broadly in line with IMGT annotations, most TCR beta V segments showed up in productive rearrangements about 87% or about 30% of the time in an earlier analysis of about 500 of the donors. A later analysis found that HLA-associated TCR beta chains were more clonally expanded and had lower generation probabilities than equally common non-associated chains. A further reported finding was that TCR beta sequences accurately predicted the HLA-A and HLA-B alleles for most subjects in the first cohort. Most CMV-associated TCR beta chains appeared to be HLA-restricted in a later analysis, and the HLA associations seemed to be driven largely by CMV exposure. Because counts were too low, about 18 rarely observed V segments, including chromosome 9 orphons, were excluded from the earlier analysis of some 540 of the donors. Because HLA typing was unavailable for some donors at each locus, only the typed subset was used in association tests. Most TCR sequences were observed very rarely across donors, whereas some public TCRs were present in many individuals. According to a later analysis, parvovirus B19, influenza, CMV and Epstein-Barr virus appeared linked to several top co-occurrence clusters. The presence/absence analyses assumed that sequencing depth was roughly uniform across donors, and that assumption may not be true. Strong co-occurrence of HLA alleles, especially DR and DQ, made assigning TCR associations to individual alleles difficult. Some IMGT-functional V segments, including TRBV6-2 and TRBV6-3, could not be told apart with the 87-base-pair reads, so those segments were excluded. In a later analysis, the rate of TCR association differed among HLA loci, with DRB1 alleles having the most associated TCRs and HLA-C alleles having the fewest.

CDR1 and CDR2 were assigned from the germline V gene as MGHRA and YSYEKL. Cut back by 1 base and 4 bases, the V and J ends lie 10 bases apart. The CDR3, from cysteine to phenylalanine, totals 15 residues. CDR3 DNA is the only sequence kept; it has 45 bases, read in frame from the first base. The cohort was made up of around 720 healthy bone marrow donors. At the time of sampling, every cohort member was nominally healthy, though immune exposures that went unrecorded were likely present. The donor tested CMV seronegative and was one of the 352 seronegative cohort members. A peripheral blood sample was provided by each donor, and peripheral blood mononuclear cells were used for TCR beta sequencing. Genomic DNA was extracted from the blood cell samples with the Qiagen DNeasy Blood Extraction Kit.

The source of this sequence is a woman in her thirties in good health and CMV-seronegative. The rearranged segments are TRBV4-1 and TRBJ1-4; no D gene call is confident. Input material: PBMCs. The nucleotide sequence is TGCGCCAGCAGCCAAGTGGGCATGTATAATGAAAAACTGTTTTTT. The translation is CASSQVGMYNEKLFF.